The present T cell receptor (beta chain) was sequenced within a study of OX40 agonist ivuxolimab in advanced cancers. The wider study: Partial responses, seen in three patients, involved one hepatocellular carcinoma and two cutaneous melanomas.

Concerning this clone itself: Its antigen is not identified.

The table came from immunoSEQ multiplex PCR; TCRdb's copy has only in-frame clones and leaves some out. This repertoire shows approximately 77,000 clones, 90% to 95% found once; its top ten account for approximately 15%. Study conclusions and caveats: Part of the nonresponder group also had normalized T-cell clonal expansion that was low.

The V and J ends lost 4 bases and 1 base respectively, with 10 bases between them. This CDR3 spans 14 amino acids. The germline V gene has CDR1 SEHNR and CDR2 FQNEAQ (reference sequence). The chain has TRBV7-9 and TRBJ2-5, with D uncertain. The specimen was CD4+ or CD8+ T cells sorted from blood, collected in a trial of the OX40 agonist ivuxolimab. This TCR was recovered from an adult with an advanced solid tumor such as melanoma, head and neck, liver or kidney cancer. This chain's CDR3 is CASSSSTSQETQYF. The CDR3 DNA sequence: TGTGCCAGCAGCTCATCGACATCCCAAGAGACCCAGTACTTC. The entire variable domain, with the rest obtained from reference TRBV7-9 and TRBJ2-5, is as follows: DTGVSQNPRHKITKRGQNVTFRCDPISEHNRLYWYRQTLGQGPEFLTYFQNEAQLEKSRLLSDRFSAERPKGSFSTLEIQRTEQGDSAMYLCASSSSTSQETQYFGPGTRLLVL.